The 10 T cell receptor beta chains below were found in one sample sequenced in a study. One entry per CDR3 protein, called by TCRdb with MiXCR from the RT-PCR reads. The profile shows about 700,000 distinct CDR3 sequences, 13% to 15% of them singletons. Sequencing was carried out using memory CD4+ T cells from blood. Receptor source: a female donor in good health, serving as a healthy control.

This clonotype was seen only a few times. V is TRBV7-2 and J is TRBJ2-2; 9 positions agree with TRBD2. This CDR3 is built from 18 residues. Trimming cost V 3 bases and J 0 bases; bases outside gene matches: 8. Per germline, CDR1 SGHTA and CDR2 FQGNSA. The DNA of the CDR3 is TGTGCCAGCAGCTTCTTTGGGGCGGGAGGGCCGAACACCGGGGAGCTGTTTTTT. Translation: CASSFFGAGGPNTGELFF.

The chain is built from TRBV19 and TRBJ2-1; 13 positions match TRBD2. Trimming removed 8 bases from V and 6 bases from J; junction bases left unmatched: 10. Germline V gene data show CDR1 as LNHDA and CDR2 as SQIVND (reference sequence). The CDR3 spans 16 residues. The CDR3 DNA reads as TGTGCCAGTGCCTCAGGGTGGACTAGCGGGGGCAATGAGCAGTTCTTC. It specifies CASASGWTSGGNEQFF.

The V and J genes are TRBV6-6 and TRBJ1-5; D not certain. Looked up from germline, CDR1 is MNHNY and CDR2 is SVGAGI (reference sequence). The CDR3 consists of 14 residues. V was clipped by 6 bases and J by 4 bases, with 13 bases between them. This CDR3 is CASSQDIGNQPQHF. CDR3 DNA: TGTGCCAGCAGCCAGGATATTGGGAATCAGCCCCAGCATTTT.

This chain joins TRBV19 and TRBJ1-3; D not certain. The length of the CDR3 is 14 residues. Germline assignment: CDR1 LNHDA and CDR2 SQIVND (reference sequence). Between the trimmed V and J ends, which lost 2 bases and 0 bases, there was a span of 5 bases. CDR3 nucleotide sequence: TGTGCCAGTAGTATAAAGCTCTCTGGAAACACCATATATTTT. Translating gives CASSIKLSGNTIYF.

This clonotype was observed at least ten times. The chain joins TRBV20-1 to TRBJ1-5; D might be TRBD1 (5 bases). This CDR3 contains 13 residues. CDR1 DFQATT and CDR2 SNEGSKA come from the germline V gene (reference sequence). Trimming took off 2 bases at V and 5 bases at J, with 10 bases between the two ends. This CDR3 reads CSARLTEDQPQHF. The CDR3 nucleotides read TGCAGTGCTAGACTGACAGAGGATCAGCCCCAGCATTTT.

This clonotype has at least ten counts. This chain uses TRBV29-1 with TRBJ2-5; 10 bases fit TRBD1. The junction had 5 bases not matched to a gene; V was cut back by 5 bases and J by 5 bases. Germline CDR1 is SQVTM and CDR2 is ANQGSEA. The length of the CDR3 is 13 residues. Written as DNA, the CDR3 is TGCAGCGTTTCAAAGGGACAGGGGGAGACCCAGTACTTC. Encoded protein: CSVSKGQGETQYF.

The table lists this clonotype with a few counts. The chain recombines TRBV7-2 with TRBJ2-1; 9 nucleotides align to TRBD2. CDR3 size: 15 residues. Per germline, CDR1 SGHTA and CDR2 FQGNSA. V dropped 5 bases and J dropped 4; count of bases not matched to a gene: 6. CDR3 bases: TGTGCCAGCAGCGTTAGCGGGAGTCAATACAATGAGCAGTTCTTC. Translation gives CASSVSGSQYNEQFF.

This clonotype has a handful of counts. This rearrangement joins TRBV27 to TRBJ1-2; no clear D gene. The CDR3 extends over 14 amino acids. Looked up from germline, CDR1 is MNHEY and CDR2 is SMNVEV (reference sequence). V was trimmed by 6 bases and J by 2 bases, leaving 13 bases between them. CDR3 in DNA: TGTGCCAGCAGGCAGTTGCACCCCAACTATGGCTACACCTTC. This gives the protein CASRQLHPNYGYTF.

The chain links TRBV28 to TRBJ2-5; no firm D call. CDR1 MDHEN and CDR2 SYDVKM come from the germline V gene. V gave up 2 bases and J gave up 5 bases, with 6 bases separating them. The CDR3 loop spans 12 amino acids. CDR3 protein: CASSLTYETQYF. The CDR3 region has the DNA TGTGCCAGCAGTTTAACCTACGAGACCCAGTACTTC.

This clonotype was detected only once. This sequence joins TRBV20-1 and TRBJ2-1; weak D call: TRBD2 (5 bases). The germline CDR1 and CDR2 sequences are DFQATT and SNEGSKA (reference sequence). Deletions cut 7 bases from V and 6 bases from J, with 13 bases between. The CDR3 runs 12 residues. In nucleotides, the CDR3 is TGCAGTGGAGGCGAGGGTTTCAATGAGCAGTTCTTC. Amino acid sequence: CSGGEGFNEQFF.